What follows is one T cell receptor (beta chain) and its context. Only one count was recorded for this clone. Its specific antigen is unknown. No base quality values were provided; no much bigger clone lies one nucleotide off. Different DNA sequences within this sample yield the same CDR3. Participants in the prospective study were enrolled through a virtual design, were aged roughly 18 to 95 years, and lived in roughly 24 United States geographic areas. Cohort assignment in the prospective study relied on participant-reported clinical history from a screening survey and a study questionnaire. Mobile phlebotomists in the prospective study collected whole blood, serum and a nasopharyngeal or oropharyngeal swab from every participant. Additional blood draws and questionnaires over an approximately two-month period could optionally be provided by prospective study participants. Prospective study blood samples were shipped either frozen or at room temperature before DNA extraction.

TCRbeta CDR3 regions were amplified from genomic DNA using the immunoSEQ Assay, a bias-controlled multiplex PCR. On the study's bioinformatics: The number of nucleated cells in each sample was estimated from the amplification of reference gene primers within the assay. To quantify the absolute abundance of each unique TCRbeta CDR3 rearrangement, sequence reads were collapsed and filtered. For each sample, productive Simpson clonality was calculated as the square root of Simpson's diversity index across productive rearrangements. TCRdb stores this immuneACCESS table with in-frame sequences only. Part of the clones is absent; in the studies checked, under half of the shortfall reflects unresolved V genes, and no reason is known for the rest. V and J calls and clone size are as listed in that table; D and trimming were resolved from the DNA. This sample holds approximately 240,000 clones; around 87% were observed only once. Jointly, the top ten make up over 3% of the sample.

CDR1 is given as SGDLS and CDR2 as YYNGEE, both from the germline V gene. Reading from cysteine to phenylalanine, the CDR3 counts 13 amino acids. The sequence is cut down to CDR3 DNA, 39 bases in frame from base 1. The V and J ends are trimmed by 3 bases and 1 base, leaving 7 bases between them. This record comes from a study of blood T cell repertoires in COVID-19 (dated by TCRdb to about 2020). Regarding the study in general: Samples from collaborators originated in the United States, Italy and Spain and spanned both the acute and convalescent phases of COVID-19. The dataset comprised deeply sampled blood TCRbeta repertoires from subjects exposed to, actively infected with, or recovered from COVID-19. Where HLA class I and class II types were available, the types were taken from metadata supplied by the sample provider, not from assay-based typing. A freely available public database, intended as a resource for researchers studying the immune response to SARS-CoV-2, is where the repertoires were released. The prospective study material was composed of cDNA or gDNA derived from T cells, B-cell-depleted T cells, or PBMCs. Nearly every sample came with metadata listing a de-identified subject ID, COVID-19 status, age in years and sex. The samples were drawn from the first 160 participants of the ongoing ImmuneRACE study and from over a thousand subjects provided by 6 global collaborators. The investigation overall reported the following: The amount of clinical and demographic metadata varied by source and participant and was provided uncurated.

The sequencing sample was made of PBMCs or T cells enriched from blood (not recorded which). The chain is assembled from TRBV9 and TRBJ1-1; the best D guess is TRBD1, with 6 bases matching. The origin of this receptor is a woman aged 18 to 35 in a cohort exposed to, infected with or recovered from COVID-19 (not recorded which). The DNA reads TGTGCCAGCAGCGAACAGGGGAACACTGAAGCTTTCTTT. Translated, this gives CASSEQGNTEAFF.